A selection of T cell receptor beta chains follows, all from one sample in a study of patients and donors after allogeneic stem cell transplantation. TCRdb called the RT-PCR reads again in MiXCR, with one record for every CDR3 protein. This table has about 960,000 distinct CDR3 sequences, about a sixth appearing once. Sequencing was performed on blood, either unsorted or a sorted T cell fraction (not recorded which). Receptor source: a human donor who was either an allogeneic HSCT recipient or a stem cell or donor lymphocyte infusion donor (not recorded which). It is not recorded whose cells these are; they may come from a transplant donor. Each CDR3 is given with its conserved first and last residue. The D gene is left open where the match is weak. The size field is filled for only some rows; it gives once, few, many or a size class.

>few|-|TRBV11-2|TRBJ2-4
TGTGCCAGCAGCTTACGGACCAGGGCGACTCAAGCCAAAAACATTCAGTACTTC
CASSLRTRATQAKNIQYF
>-|-|TRBV20-1|TRBJ2-7
TGCAGTGCTAGATTACAGGGCGCCACCGAGCAGTACTTC
CSARLQGATEQYF
>-|-|TRBV9|TRBJ1-3
TGTGCCAGCAGCGTAGATGCACCGACCTCTGGAAACACCATATATTTT
CASSVDAPTSGNTIYF
>many|-|TRBV12-3/TRBV12-4|TRBJ2-7
TGTGCCAGCAGTCCAGGACGGACGGCCCGTCAACCTACCTACGAGCAGTACTTC
CASSPGRTARQPTYEQYF
>-|-|TRBV6-5|TRBJ2-3
TGTGCCAGCAGTTTCGGAACGTACGGGACAGATACGCAGTATTTT
CASSFGTYGTDTQYF
>-|TRBD2|TRBV4-1|TRBJ2-1
TGCGCCAGCAGCCAGCGGGGGGCGGGCAATGAGCAGTTCTTC
CASSQRGAGNEQFF
>few|-|TRBV12-3/TRBV12-4|TRBJ1-4
TGTGCCAGCAGTTTAGGGACTCGACAGGTTGGGAATGAAAAACTGTTTTTT
CASSLGTRQVGNEKLFF
>-|-|TRBV5-1|TRBJ1-6
TGCGCCAGCAGCTTGGGGACGCGGGGGAATAATTCACCCCTCCACTTT
CASSLGTRGNNSPLHF
>-|-|TRBV4-3|TRBJ2-1
TGCGCCAGCAGCCAAGTAGGGATACACGGTGAGCAGTTCTTC
CASSQVGIHGEQFF
>-|-|TRBV29-1|TRBJ2-7
TGCAGCGTTACAGGGTCGGGCTACGAGCAGTACTTC
CSVTGSGYEQYF
>-|TRBD1|TRBV19|TRBJ2-5
TGTGCCAGTAGTATCCCTAGACAGGGGAAAGAGACCCAGTACTTC
CASSIPRQGKETQYF